This T cell receptor beta chain was recorded in a study of breast tumors, draining lymph nodes, adjacent tissues. TCRdb reprocessed the multiplex PCR reads with MiXCR, giving one entry per CDR3 protein. The data show 120,000 or so distinct CDR3 sequences, with 15% to 20% seen just once and over 3% held by the top ten. Axillary draining lymph nodes of breast cancer patients supplied the node samples. The V end lost 7 bases, the J end lost 1 base, and 10 bases lay between the germline ends. The CDR3 runs to 14 residues. This clonotype originated in a female donor with breast cancer. Some clones in this sample may be carry-over from other donors' samples. Specimen: axillary lymph node tissue. This chain connects TRBV12-3 or TRBV12-4 to TRBJ2-2; D remains unclear. The DNA for the CDR3 is TGTGCCAGCACCTTAAATGGGAACACCGGGGAGCTGTTTTTT. As protein: CASTLNGNTGELFF.